The TCR beta chain under discussion was sequenced for a study of a mutant IDH1 vaccine in newly diagnosed glioma. Across the whole study: Earlier treatment was radiotherapy, temozolomide, or both, with most getting both. Participants attended visit V12, the safety follow-up, at week 35, and then attended visit V13 at week 47. Study results and caveats: The study observed vaccine-induced immune responses in around 94% of patients.

Concerning this clone: Its cognate antigen is unknown.

The time point here: week 47, end of study. Every single dose of the vaccine, 300 ug of mutant IDH1 20-mer peptide, came with topical imiquimod. This table comes from immunoSEQ multiplex PCR, and its TCRdb copy is limited to in-frame clones, with some not included. The sample gives around 84,000 clones, 81% of which show up once; 4% to 5.5% is in the top ten. CDR3 length: 12 amino acids. Trimming pared 3 bases from V and 8 bases from J, leaving 7 bases between. The germline V gene encodes CDR1 SGHTA and CDR2 FQGNSA. This sequence originates from a man aged 40-49 years with glioma. The gene calls are TRBV7-2 and TRBJ1-4; no definite D call. Sequencing was performed on PBMCs, taken from a glioma patient whose treatment included an IDH1 peptide vaccine. CDR3 sequence (DNA): TGTGCCAGCAGCTTGCCAGGAGAAAAACTGTTTTTT. It codes for CASSLPGEKLFF.